This passage covers 30 T cell receptor beta chains from one sample sequenced in a study of technical replicates of blood from several donors. The table came from immunoSEQ multiplex PCR; TCRdb's copy has only in-frame clones and leaves some out. Of about 79,000 clones in the sample, 91% were seen once. The specimen sequenced was T cells isolated from PBMCs. These receptors all stem from a human donor in good health. Some clones in this sample may be carry-over from other donors' samples.

The chain couples TRBV11-2 to TRBJ2-1, with 8 bases fitting TRBD2. The junction had 7 bases not matched to a gene; V was cut back by 4 bases and J by 5 bases. Germline CDR1 and CDR2: SGHAT and FQNNGV. This CDR3 contains 15 residues. DNA of the CDR3: TGTGCCAGCAGCTATAGCGGGATTATAAACAATGAGCAGTTCTTC. Its translation: CASSYSGIINNEQFF.

The chain has TRBV19 and TRBJ1-5, with TRBD1 matching over 8 bases. Germline assignment: CDR1 LNHDA and CDR2 SQIVND (reference sequence). This CDR3 region has 12 residues. With V trimmed by 8 bases and J by 5 bases, 2 bases remained unmatched. CDR3 region: CASEDRDQPQHF. In DNA, the CDR3 is TGTGCCAGTGAGGACAGGGATCAGCCCCAGCATTTT.

The chain couples TRBV27 to TRBJ2-2; TRBD1 might be the D (6 bases). Between the trimmed V and J ends, which lost 3 bases and 5 bases, there was a span of 13 bases. The germline V gene encodes CDR1 MNHEY and CDR2 SMNVEV (reference sequence). This CDR3 contains 15 residues. The CDR3 is CASSFYRERTGELFF. Here the CDR3 DNA reads TGTGCCAGCAGTTTTTACAGGGAAAGGACCGGGGAGCTGTTTTTT.

This chain connects TRBV10-1 to TRBJ2-1; D possibly corresponds to TRBD2 (5 bases). V gave up 5 bases and J gave up 12 bases, with 14 bases separating them. The CDR3 spans 12 residues. Germline CDR1 reads WNHNN; CDR2 reads SYGVQD (reference sequence). CDR3 DNA: TGCGCCAGCAGTCTAGCCTCGTCCGGGCAGTTCTTC. Residues: CASSLASSGQFF.

This clone was recorded a few times. This chain joins TRBV25-1 and TRBJ1-4, with TRBD1 identical over 10 bases. Germline CDR1 is MGHDK and CDR2 is SYGVNS. V lost 2 bases and J lost 8; bases outside the gene matches: 2. There are 14 residues in the CDR3. CDR3 sequence (DNA): TGTGCCAGCAGTGAACGGACAGGGGGGGAAAAACTGTTTTTT. Amino acids: CASSERTGGEKLFF.

This clone was recorded a few times. V usage is TRBV30 and J usage is TRBJ1-5, with D unclear. V was shortened by 0 bases and J by 5 bases, with 11 bases between the two germline ends. The CDR3 is made up of 14 amino acids. Germline-derived CDR1 and CDR2 are GTSNPN and SVGIG (reference sequence). The CDR3 sequence is CAWSVLAGYQPQHF. CDR3 nucleotide sequence: TGTGCCTGGAGTGTACTGGCAGGCTATCAGCCCCAGCATTTT.

CDR3 amino acids: CASSLILYEQYF. CDR3 coding DNA: TGTGCCAGCAGTCTTATTCTTTACGAGCAGTACTTC. The V call is TRBV28, the J call TRBJ2-7; D not certain. CDR1 and CDR2 (germline): MDHEN, SYDVKM. This CDR3 contains 12 residues. Trimming took off 5 bases at V and 4 bases at J, with 9 bases between the two ends.

This sequence joins TRBV4-1 and TRBJ2-3; 11 bases are a match to TRBD2. After removal of 1 base from V and 4 bases from J, the junction contained 4 bases not matched to a gene. This CDR3 is built from 16 residues. Germline CDR1 MGHRA, CDR2 YSYEKL. This CDR3 reads CASSQGVLAGADTQYF. In nucleotides, the CDR3 is TGCGCCAGCAGCCAAGGGGTACTAGCGGGAGCAGATACGCAGTATTTT.

The J gene is TRBJ2-1, the V gene TRBV9; 8 bases match TRBD2. J was trimmed by 3 bases and V by 0 bases; bases with no gene match: 14. Germline CDR1 reads SGDLS; CDR2 reads YYNGEE. The length of the CDR3 is 19 residues. In DNA, the CDR3 is TGTGCCAGCAGCGTAGGTAGGTGGGGGACTAGGGTCGTCTACAATGAGCAGTTCTTC. The encoded protein is CASSVGRWGTRVVYNEQFF.

The chain joins TRBV15 to TRBJ2-1, with TRBD2 matching over 7 bases. The germline V gene has CDR1 LNHNV and CDR2 YYDKDF (reference sequence). The CDR3 spans 15 residues. J lost 3 bases, V lost 5 bases, and 7 bases had no gene match. The DNA for the CDR3 is TGTGCCACCAGCGGCCCGGGACTAAGCTACAATGAGCAGTTCTTC. Translation gives CATSGPGLSYNEQFF.

The V call is TRBV6-1, the J call TRBJ2-7, with D possibly TRBD1 on 5 matching bases. The ends were cut back, 2 bases at V and 4 bases at J, with 6 bases in the middle. This CDR3 spans 12 amino acids. Germline V gene sequence: CDR1 MNHNS, CDR2 SASEGT. The DNA of the CDR3 is TGTGCCAGCAGTGAACAGGGTTACGAGCAGTACTTC. Translating gives CASSEQGYEQYF.

The CDR3 DNA sequence: TGTGCCAGCAGCTTGAACTTAGCTTCGGAGACCCAGTACTTC. Protein product: CASSLNLASETQYF. The chain has TRBV9 and TRBJ2-5, with D uncertain. The germline V and J ends were trimmed by 4 bases and 5 bases, with 15 bases remaining between them. Germline CDR1 reads SGDLS; CDR2 reads YYNGEE. CDR3 length equals 14 residues.

The gene calls are TRBV30 and TRBJ1-5; possible D gene TRBD1, 5 bases. CDR3 length: 16 amino acids. Trimming took 3 bases from V and 3 from J, leaving 18 bases between them. Germline V gives CDR1 GTSNPN, CDR2 SVGIG (reference sequence). The CDR3 DNA sequence: TGTGCCTGGAGCCAGCCAGGGATGCCATTCAATCAGCCCCAGCATTTT. Protein product: CAWSQPGMPFNQPQHF. Combining the CDR3 with reference TRBV30 and TRBJ1-5 gives the whole variable domain SQTIHQWPATLVQPVGSPLSLECTVEGTSNPNLYWYRQAAGRGLQLLFYSVGIGQISSEVPQNLSASRPQDRQFILSSKKLLLSDSGFYLCAWSQPGMPFNQPQHFGDGTRLSIL.

The chain joins TRBV5-1 to TRBJ1-1; the D gene is possibly TRBD1 (5 bases). Germline CDR1 and CDR2: SGHRS and YFSETQ. Trimming took off 4 bases at V and 6 bases at J, with 16 bases between the two ends. The CDR3 extends over 14 amino acids. CDR3 residues: CASSPDAGGSEAFF. The CDR3 nucleotides are TGCGCCAGCAGCCCGGACGCCGGGGGTTCTGAAGCTTTCTTT.

In DNA form, the CDR3 reads TGCGCCAGCAGCCCTGGGACTAGCAGGAATGAGCAGTTCTTC. Its translation is CASSPGTSRNEQFF. The V and J genes are TRBV4-3 and TRBJ2-1, with TRBD2 matching over 9 bases. CDR1 and CDR2 from the germline V gene are LGHNA and YSLEER. The CDR3 length is 14 residues. V shed 4 bases, J shed 7 bases, and the junction held 5 bases outside the gene matches.

This rearrangement joins TRBV6-1 to TRBJ2-1; 9 bases map to TRBD1. The ends lost 5 bases at V and 6 bases at J; junction bases unmatched: 8. The CDR3 runs 15 residues. The germline V gene encodes CDR1 MNHNS and CDR2 SASEGT. The CDR3 nucleotides read TGTGCCAGCAGTCCTCTGACAGGGGGTCTCAATGAGCAGTTCTTC. The encoded protein is CASSPLTGGLNEQFF.

The chain recombines TRBV7-2 with TRBJ1-2; TRBD1 matches at 8 bases. The CDR3 runs to 14 residues. The germline CDR1 and CDR2 sequences are SGHTA and FQGNSA. Unmatched junction bases numbered 5, after V lost 4 bases and J lost 4 bases. The CDR3 nucleotides read TGTGCCAGCAGCTGGGGACAGGACTTCTATGGCTACACCTTC. Translation: CASSWGQDFYGYTF.

The J gene is TRBJ2-5, the V gene TRBV7-2; 9 nucleotides align to TRBD2. The CDR3 extends over 15 amino acids. CDR1 and CDR2 from the germline V gene are SGHTA and FQGNSA. After removal of 8 bases from V and 7 bases from J, the junction contained 14 bases not matched to a gene. The CDR3 DNA follows: TGTGCCAGCCTCCCCGGGGTAGCGGGAGAGGGGACCCAGTACTTC. Translation gives CASLPGVAGEGTQYF.

This clone was recorded once. The CDR3 sequence is CASSMTGQTGELFF. The CDR3 DNA sequence: TGTGCCAGTAGTATGACAGGGCAGACCGGGGAGCTGTTTTTT. The V and J genes are TRBV19 and TRBJ2-2, with 7 bases lining up with TRBD1. Losses at the gene ends were 3 bases for V and 5 bases for J; bases not matched to a gene: 3. Germline V gene lookup returns CDR1 LNHDA and CDR2 SQIVND (reference sequence). The length of the CDR3 is 14 residues.

The V and J genes are TRBV6-5 and TRBJ2-7; a possible D gene is TRBD2 (5 bases). CDR3 length: 13 amino acids. Germline assignment: CDR1 MNHEY and CDR2 SVGAGI. V lost 2 bases, J lost 8 bases, and 13 bases lay in between. CDR3 sequence reads: CASSYQSGSKQYF. The CDR3 coding sequence is TGTGCCAGCAGTTACCAATCGGGGTCGAAGCAGTACTTC.

The chain employs TRBV11-2 and TRBJ2-3, with 9 bases fitting TRBD2. The CDR3 runs to 14 residues. J gave up 3 bases and V 4 bases, and 2 bases lay outside the gene matches. CDR1 and CDR2 (germline): SGHAT, FQNNGV. CDR3 DNA sequence: TGTGCCAGCAGCTCCGCGGGAGGGACAGATACGCAGTATTTT. It codes for CASSSAGGTDTQYF.

V usage is TRBV7-2 and J usage is TRBJ1-1, with D possibly matching TRBD1 (6 bases). This CDR3 contains 15 residues. Per the germline V gene, CDR1 is SGHTA and CDR2 is FQGNSA. Trimming removed 5 bases from V and 1 base from J, with 14 bases in between. CDR3 amino acids: CASSLPGHWNTEAFF. In nucleotides, the CDR3 is TGTGCCAGCAGCCTTCCGGGACATTGGAACACTGAAGCTTTCTTT.

The V and J genes are TRBV19 and TRBJ2-1; TRBD1 matches 10 bases. This CDR3 is built from 16 residues. Trimming removed 4 bases from V and 4 bases from J; junction bases left unmatched: 7. Germline CDR1 reads LNHDA; CDR2 reads SQIVND (reference sequence). CDR3 protein: CASSRQGAGAYNEQFF. Here the CDR3 DNA reads TGTGCCAGTAGTAGACAGGGGGCAGGGGCTTACAATGAGCAGTTCTTC.

For the CDR3, the DNA is TGTGCCAGCAGTTTATCGGTTTGGTCCTACAGGGAGCCCTACGAGCAGTACTTC. It yields the protein CASSLSVWSYREPYEQYF. The rearrangement links TRBV27 to TRBJ2-7; tentatively, D is TRBD1 (6 bases). This CDR3 spans 18 amino acids. Trimming left V 0 bases short and J 2 bases short, with 20 bases between. Germline V CDR1 and CDR2: MNHEY, SMNVEV (reference sequence).

The V gene is TRBV4-1, the J gene TRBJ1-1, with 10 positions matching TRBD1. With 4 bases clipped from V and 5 bases from J, the junction kept 4 bases outside the gene matches. There are 14 residues in the CDR3. Looked up from germline, CDR1 is MGHRA and CDR2 is YSYEKL. The CDR3 region is CASSPGQGDTEAFF. CDR3 nucleotide sequence: TGCGCCAGCAGCCCTGGACAGGGGGATACTGAAGCTTTCTTT.

This chain joins TRBV5-1 and TRBJ2-5, with TRBD1 as a possible D gene (7 bases). The J call is in doubt because the DNA end fits TRBJ2-7 better. CDR1 is SGHRS, CDR2 YFSETQ, per germline. This CDR3 has 13 amino acids. The CDR3, as DNA: TGCGCCAGCAGCACGGAGGGGGCACACGAGCAGTACTTC. It codes for CASSTEGAHEQYF.

V and J are TRBV2 and TRBJ2-2; no clear D gene. The CDR3 runs to 14 residues. Germline CDR1 reads SNHLY; CDR2 reads FYNNEI. V was pared by 7 bases and J by 2 bases, with 11 bases between. The CDR3 coding sequence is TGTGCCAGCATTTCAGAGGTCAACACCGGGGAGCTGTTTTTT. This encodes CASISEVNTGELFF.

In DNA, the CDR3 is TGCAGCGTCGAGGGACAGGTCCAAGAGACCCAGTACTTC. This sequence encodes CSVEGQVQETQYF. This sequence joins TRBV29-1 and TRBJ2-5; TRBD1 agrees at 8 bases. The J segment lost 1 base and the V segment lost 6 bases, leaving 4 bases of the junction unmatched. Germline V gene data show CDR1 as SQVTM and CDR2 as ANQGSEA. The CDR3 extends over 13 amino acids. Full variable domain (rest looked up from reference TRBV29-1 and TRBJ2-5): SAVISQKPSRDICQRGTSLTIQCQVDSQVTMMFWYRQQPGQSLTLIATANQGSEATYESGFVIDKFPISRPNLTFSTLTVSNMSPEDSSIYLCSVEGQVQETQYFGPGTRLLVL.

This clone came up a few times. V is TRBV7-3 and J is TRBJ2-7; possibly TRBD2 for D (5 bases). Germline V gene sequence: CDR1 SGHTA, CDR2 FQGTGA. Trimming left V 5 bases short and J 5 bases short, with 16 bases between. The CDR3 sequence is 14 residues long. CDR3 sequence reads: CASSQDREEDEQYF. The CDR3 nucleotides read TGTGCCAGCAGCCAGGACCGCGAGGAGGACGAGCAGTACTTC. Full variable domain (missing parts from reference TRBV7-3 and TRBJ2-7): GAGVSQTPSNKVTEKGKYVELRCDPISGHTALYWYRQSLGQGPEFLIYFQGTGAADDSGLPNDRFFAVRPEGSVSTLKIQRTERGDSAVYLCASSQDREEDEQYFGPGTRLTVT.

V usage is TRBV7-2 and J usage is TRBJ1-3, with D possibly being TRBD1 (6 bases). There are 14 residues in the CDR3. V was shortened by 2 bases and J by 3 bases, with 8 bases between the two germline ends. CDR1 and CDR2 (germline): SGHTA, FQGNSA. The CDR3, as DNA: TGTGCCAGCAGCTTACAGGGGAATGGAAACACCATATATTTT. Protein sequence: CASSLQGNGNTIYF.